What follows are 28 T cell receptor beta chains derived from one specimen sequenced in a study of T-cell memory formation after mild COVID-19. A single record per CDR3 protein comes from TCRdb applying MiXCR to the 5' RACE reads. Of about 110,000 distinct CDR3 sequences listed, approximately 15% were seen once; the top ten hold less than 45%. The sequencing input was PBMCs or a T cell subset sorted from them (not recorded which). These receptors all come from a young man who had mild COVID-19 (a few samples of this study predate the infection). Cell type and time point are not known.

Of note for this clonotype: Germline is not matched at one junction end, which may reflect a read error. The CDR3 nucleotides are TGTGCCAGCCAGGGGAACTCTGGCTACACCTTC. Encoded protein: CASQGNSGYTF. The chain combines TRBV2 with TRBJ1-2; D is perhaps TRBD1 (6 bases). The CDR3 is 11 residues long. Germline-derived CDR1 and CDR2 are SNHLY and FYNNEI.

This clonotype was observed a few times. The CDR3 loop is CASSYWGDGYTF. CDR3 bases: TGTGCCAGCAGTTACTGGGGAGATGGCTACACCTTC. This rearrangement joins TRBV6-2 or TRBV6-3 to TRBJ1-2; no clear D. The V and J ends lost 1 base and 6 bases respectively, with 6 bases between them. Germline CDR1 is MNHEY and CDR2 is SVGEGT. The CDR3 runs 12 residues.

This clonotype was detected a few times. The V and J genes are TRBV7-9 and TRBJ1-1, with 7 bases aligning to TRBD1. CDR1 is SEHNR, CDR2 FQNEAQ, per germline (reference sequence). The V and J ends lost 3 bases and 3 bases, in that order; junction bases with no gene match: 7. The CDR3 length is 15 residues. CDR3 protein: CASSLRDSQYTEAFF. CDR3 in DNA: TGTGCCAGCAGCTTGAGGGACAGCCAGTACACTGAAGCTTTCTTT.

As concerns this clonotype: At one end the junction does not follow the germline gene, possibly because of a read error. As DNA, the CDR3 is TGTGCCGGCAGCTCCTACCCCCGCGACTATGGCTACACCTTC. This sequence encodes CAGSSYPRDYGYTF. The rearrangement links TRBV6-2 or TRBV6-3 to TRBJ1-2; D ambiguous. This CDR3 comprises 14 residues. Germline CDR1 MNHEY, CDR2 SVGEGT.

This clonotype occurred a few times. The V call is TRBV7-9, the J call TRBJ2-7, with D possibly being TRBD2 (5 bases). This CDR3 comprises 12 residues. Trimming took 5 bases from V and 3 from J, leaving 8 bases between them. Germline assignment: CDR1 SEHNR and CDR2 FQNEAQ (reference sequence). This CDR3 reads CASSPRDYEQYF. Here the CDR3 DNA reads TGTGCCAGCAGCCCCCGGGACTACGAGCAGTACTTC.

The gene calls are TRBV9 and TRBJ1-1; D call uncertain. The V end was cut by 0 bases, the J end by 1 base, with 7 bases between. The CDR3 totals 14 residues. In germline, CDR1 is SGDLS, CDR2 YYNGEE. The CDR3 loop is CASSVGSGNTEAFF. The CDR3 nucleotides are TGTGCCAGCAGCGTAGGGTCAGGGAACACTGAAGCTTTCTTT. The full variable domain, rest sourced from reference TRBV9 and TRBJ1-1, is DSGVTQTPKHLITATGQRVTLRCSPRSGDLSVYWYQQSLDQGLQFLIQYYNGEERAKGNILERFSAQQFPDLHSELNLSSLELGDSALYFCASSVGSGNTEAFFGQGTRLTVV.

In this sample, this clonotype turned up a few times. The genes are TRBV4-3 and TRBJ2-3; D uncertain. Trimming shortened V by 4 bases and J by 4 bases, and 12 bases separated the two germline ends. The CDR3 length is 14 residues. CDR1 and CDR2 (germline): LGHNA, YSLEER. The chain's CDR3 is CASSPGLGPDTQYF. The CDR3, as DNA: TGCGCCAGCAGCCCGGGCCTAGGACCAGATACGCAGTATTTT.

This clonotype has only a few counts. The chain employs TRBV7-6 and TRBJ2-1; TRBD2 aligns across 9 bases. The CDR3 extends over 15 amino acids. The germline V gene encodes CDR1 SGHVS and CDR2 FNYEAQ. V trimming: 5 bases; J trimming: 6 bases; junction bases outside the gene matches: 8. The CDR3 DNA reads TGTGCCAGCAGCCCTCGTAGTAGCGGGGGCAATGAGCAGTTCTTC. Translating gives CASSPRSSGGNEQFF.

This clonotype was observed a few times. The J gene is TRBJ2-3, the V gene TRBV10-1; a possible D gene is TRBD1 (6 bases). Germline values: CDR1 WNHNN, CDR2 SYGVQD (reference sequence). This CDR3 comprises 16 residues. V lost 2 bases and J lost 2, with 14 bases in between. The chain's CDR3 is CASSEGTLEDTDTQYF. In nucleotides, the CDR3 is TGCGCCAGCAGTGAGGGGACACTTGAGGACACAGATACGCAGTATTTT.

This clonotype has more than one count but fewer than ten. The chain employs TRBV28 and TRBJ2-1; D gene unclear. Looked up from germline, CDR1 is MDHEN and CDR2 is SYDVKM. V shed 8 bases and J shed 4 bases, with 9 bases lying between them. This CDR3 has 12 residues. CDR3 protein: CASAPVYNEQFF. The CDR3 DNA sequence: TGTGCCAGCGCGCCAGTTTACAATGAGCAGTTCTTC. Based on the CDR3 plus reference TRBV28 and TRBJ2-1, the full variable domain is DVKVTQSSRYLVKRTGEKVFLECVQDMDHENMFWYRQDPGLGLRLIYFSYDVKMKEKGDIPEGYSVSREKKERFSLILESASTNQTSMYLCASAPVYNEQFFGPGTRLTVL.

The CDR3 region is CASSAREWAGELFF. CDR3 bases: TGCGCCAGCAGCGCTAGAGAGTGGGCCGGGGAGCTGTTTTTT. The chain employs TRBV5-1 and TRBJ2-2, with D unresolved. V dropped 4 bases and J dropped 6 bases, with 13 bases sitting between them. Per the germline V gene, CDR1 is SGHRS and CDR2 is YFSETQ. This CDR3 region has 14 residues.

V usage is TRBV19 and J usage is TRBJ2-3; 8 positions match TRBD2. The germline V gene has CDR1 LNHDA and CDR2 SQIVND (reference sequence). This CDR3 is 15 amino acids long. Unmatched junction bases numbered 13, after V lost 10 bases and J lost 4 bases. CDR3 DNA sequence: TGTGCCACCACCCTTCGGGCGGGGGGTGCAGATACGCAGTATTTT. It translates to CATTLRAGGADTQYF.

This clonotype occurred a few times. The chain is built from TRBV6-2 or TRBV6-3 and TRBJ2-1, with D perhaps TRBD1 (5 bases). CDR3 length equals 14 residues. Trimming pared 6 bases from V and 3 bases from J, leaving 12 bases between. Germline lookup yields CDR1 MNHEY and CDR2 SVGEGT. The CDR3, as DNA: TGTGCCAGCAGAAAAGGCGACAGCTACAATGAGCAGTTCTTC. Translation: CASRKGDSYNEQFF.

V gene TRBV27 combines with J gene TRBJ2-3, with 7 bases matching TRBD1. V trimming: 7 bases; J trimming: 2 bases; junction bases outside the gene matches: 6. The CDR3 runs 14 residues. Germline V lookup: CDR1 MNHEY, CDR2 SMNVEV (reference sequence). The CDR3 reads CASTPTGFTDTQYF. Written as DNA, the CDR3 is TGTGCCAGCACCCCGACAGGGTTCACAGATACGCAGTATTTT.

The chain joins TRBV7-9 to TRBJ2-2, with D unclear. The ends were cut back, 0 bases at V and 4 bases at J, with 0 bases in the middle. The CDR3 runs to 12 residues. Germline V gives CDR1 SEHNR, CDR2 FQNEAQ (reference sequence). The CDR3 here is CASSLATGELFF. CDR3 coding DNA: TGTGCCAGCAGCTTAGCCACCGGGGAGCTGTTTTTT.

This clonotype has a handful of counts. The chain has TRBV4-3 and TRBJ2-4; D call uncertain. Germline CDR1 reads LGHNA; CDR2 reads YSLEER. V was trimmed by 1 base and J by 7 bases, leaving 14 bases between them. The CDR3 spans 15 residues. The CDR3 DNA reads TGCGCCAGCAGCCAAGCCGAGACCCTCCGGAACATTCAGTACTTC. Translated: CASSQAETLRNIQYF.

This clonotype was seen repeatedly, ten times or more. V gene TRBV19 combines with J gene TRBJ1-6; D call uncertain. This CDR3 spans 11 amino acids. The V end lost 9 bases, the J end lost 7 bases, and 7 bases lay between the germline ends. Germline CDR1 LNHDA, CDR2 SQIVND (reference sequence). In DNA form, the CDR3 reads TGTGCCAGGGACTTAAATTCACCCCTCCACTTT. Its protein is CARDLNSPLHF.

In its sample, this clonotype was seen a few times. The rearrangement uses TRBV4-1 and TRBJ2-1; D uncertain. The CDR3 is made up of 13 amino acids. The germline V gene has CDR1 MGHRA and CDR2 YSYEKL. Trimming pared 0 bases from V and 7 bases from J, leaving 7 bases between. The CDR3 DNA reads TGCGCCAGCAGCCAAGAACCCTGGAATGAGCAGTTCTTC. This translates into CASSQEPWNEQFF.

This clonotype was picked up a small number of times. The V call is TRBV19, the J call TRBJ2-5; D remains ambiguous. Trimming removed 7 bases from V and 2 bases from J, with 11 bases in between. Germline V gene data show CDR1 as LNHDA and CDR2 as SQIVND (reference sequence). CDR3 length: 13 amino acids. This CDR3 is CASMAAAQETQYF. CDR3 DNA: TGTGCCAGTATGGCGGCAGCGCAAGAGACCCAGTACTTC.

The rearrangement joins TRBV27 to TRBJ2-7, with D possibly being TRBD2 (6 bases). The V gene's germline CDR1 is MNHEY and CDR2 SMNVEV (reference sequence). The CDR3 sequence is 13 residues long. The V gene lost 3 bases and the J gene lost 6 bases, with 12 bases spanning the gap. CDR3 DNA: TGTGCCAGCAGTTTCGGAGGGGCCGGCGAGCAGTACTTC. Its translation is CASSFGGAGEQYF.

The V call is TRBV27, the J call TRBJ1-4, with D maybe TRBD1 (5 bases). This CDR3 contains 14 residues. CDR1 and CDR2 (germline): MNHEY, SMNVEV (reference sequence). Trimming took off 5 bases at V and 8 bases at J, with 15 bases between the two ends. CDR3 protein: CASSPRGGGEKLFF. The CDR3 DNA reads TGTGCCAGCAGTCCACGGGGTGGGGGGGAAAAACTGTTTTTT.

The chain recombines TRBV7-9 with TRBJ2-5, with D perhaps being TRBD1 or TRBD2 (5 bases each). The germline V and J ends were trimmed by 8 bases and 5 bases, with 6 bases remaining between them. This CDR3 has 10 residues. In germline, CDR1 is SEHNR, CDR2 FQNEAQ (reference sequence). The CDR3 loop is CASEGETQYF. CDR3 DNA: TGTGCCAGCGAGGGGGAGACCCAGTACTTC.

The chain links TRBV11-2 to TRBJ1-1; D remains unclear. Germline assignment: CDR1 SGHAT and CDR2 FQNNGV. The CDR3 runs to 14 residues. The V and J ends lost 3 bases and 7 bases respectively, with 15 bases between them. In DNA, the CDR3 is TGTGCCAGCAGCTTGGAACCTCGGACGGGTGAAGCTTTCTTT. Its protein is CASSLEPRTGEAFF.

The CDR3 here is CASSQVIPASGEGYEQYF. The CDR3 DNA reads as TGTGCCAGCAGCCAAGTAATTCCGGCTAGCGGGGAGGGCTACGAGCAGTACTTC. This chain links TRBV3-1 with TRBJ2-7; 9 bases are a match to TRBD2. V was clipped by 1 base and J by 3 bases; unmatched bases: 13. The CDR3 consists of 18 residues. Per germline, CDR1 LGHDT and CDR2 YNNKEL (reference sequence).

The V call is TRBV7-8, the J call TRBJ1-2; tentative D call: TRBD1 (6 bases). Trimming took off 3 bases at V and 4 bases at J, with 18 bases between the two ends. The CDR3 consists of 16 residues. CDR1 is SGHVS and CDR2 is FQNEAQ in the germline V gene. CDR3 DNA sequence: TGTGCCAGCAGCTTTGGGACAACCCGAATCATCTATGGCTACACCTTC. This gives the protein CASSFGTTRIIYGYTF.

The chain has TRBV12-3 or TRBV12-4 and TRBJ1-2; TRBD1 is a possible D gene (6 bases). This CDR3 contains 15 residues. Between the trimmed V and J ends, which lost 5 bases and 5 bases, there was a span of 18 bases. CDR3 sequence reads: CASSTQGQGVYGYTF. CDR3 sequence (DNA): TGTGCCAGCAGTACACAGGGCCAAGGGGTTTATGGCTACACCTTC.

Many counts were recorded for this clonotype. The rearrangement joins TRBV6-1 to TRBJ2-5; the match to TRBD2 covers 8 bases. The CDR3 is 15 residues long. Germline CDR1 is MNHNS and CDR2 is SASEGT. After removal of 2 bases from V and 1 base from J, the junction contained 3 bases not matched to a gene. CDR3 region: CASSESAGGQETQYF. In nucleotides, the CDR3 is TGTGCCAGCAGTGAATCCGCGGGGGGCCAAGAGACCCAGTACTTC.

This clonotype was detected only a few times. The V gene is TRBV7-9, the J gene TRBJ1-1, with a tentative D call TRBD1 (5 bases). The germline gives CDR1 SEHNR, CDR2 FQNEAQ (reference sequence). This CDR3 comprises 14 residues. Trimming took 5 bases from V and 3 from J, leaving 13 bases between them. The CDR3 protein is CASSERQRDTEAFF. In DNA form, the CDR3 reads TGTGCCAGCAGCGAGCGACAGCGGGACACTGAAGCTTTCTTT.